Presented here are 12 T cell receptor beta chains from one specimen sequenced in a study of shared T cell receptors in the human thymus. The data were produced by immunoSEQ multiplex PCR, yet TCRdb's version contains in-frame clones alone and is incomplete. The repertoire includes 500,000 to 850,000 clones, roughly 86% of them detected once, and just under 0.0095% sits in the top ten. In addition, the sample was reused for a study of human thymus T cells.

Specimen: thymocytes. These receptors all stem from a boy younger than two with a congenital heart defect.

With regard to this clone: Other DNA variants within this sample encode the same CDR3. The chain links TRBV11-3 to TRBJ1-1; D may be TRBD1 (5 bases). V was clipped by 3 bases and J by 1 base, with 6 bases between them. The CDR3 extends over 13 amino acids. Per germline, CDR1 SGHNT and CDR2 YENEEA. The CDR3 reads CASSLGQNTEAFF. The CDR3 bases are TGTGCCAGCAGCTTGGGGCAGAACACTGAAGCTTTCTTT.

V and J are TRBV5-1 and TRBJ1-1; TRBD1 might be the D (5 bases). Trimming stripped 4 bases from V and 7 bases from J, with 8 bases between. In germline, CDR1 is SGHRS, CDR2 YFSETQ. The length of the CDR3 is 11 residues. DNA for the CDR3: TGCGCCAGCAGCCAAGGGGTTGAAGCTTTCTTT. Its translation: CASSQGVEAFF.

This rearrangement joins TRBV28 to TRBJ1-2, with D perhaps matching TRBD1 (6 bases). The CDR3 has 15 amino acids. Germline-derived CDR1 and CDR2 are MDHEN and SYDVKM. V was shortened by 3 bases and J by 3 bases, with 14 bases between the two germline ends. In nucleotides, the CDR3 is TGTGCCAGCAGTTTGGGACACAAGACCCACTATGGCTACACCTTC. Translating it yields CASSLGHKTHYGYTF.

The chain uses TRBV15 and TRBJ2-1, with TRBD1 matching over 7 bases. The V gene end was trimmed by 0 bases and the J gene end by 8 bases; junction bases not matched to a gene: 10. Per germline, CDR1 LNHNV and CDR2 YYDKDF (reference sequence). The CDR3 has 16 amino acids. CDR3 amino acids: CATSRDLNRGRDEQFF. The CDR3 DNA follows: TGTGCCACCAGCAGAGATCTTAACAGGGGTAGGGATGAGCAGTTCTTC.

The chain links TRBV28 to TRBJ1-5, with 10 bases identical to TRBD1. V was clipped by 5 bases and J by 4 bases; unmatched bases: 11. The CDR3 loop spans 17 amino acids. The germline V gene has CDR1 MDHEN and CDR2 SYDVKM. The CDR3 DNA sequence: TGTGCCAGCAGTCCAACCCAGGACAGGGGGTCGAATCAGCCCCAGCATTTT. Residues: CASSPTQDRGSNQPQHF.

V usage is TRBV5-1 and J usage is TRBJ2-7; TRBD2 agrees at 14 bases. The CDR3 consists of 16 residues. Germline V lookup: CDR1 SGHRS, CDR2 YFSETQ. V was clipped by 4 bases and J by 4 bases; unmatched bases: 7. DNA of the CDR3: TGCGCCAGCAGCCCCCGGCGACTAGCGGGAGGGTACGAGCAGTACTTC. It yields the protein CASSPRRLAGGYEQYF.

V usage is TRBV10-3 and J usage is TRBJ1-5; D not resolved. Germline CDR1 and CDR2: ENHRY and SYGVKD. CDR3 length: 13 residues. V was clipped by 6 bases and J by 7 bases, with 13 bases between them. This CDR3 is CAISTGELQPQHF. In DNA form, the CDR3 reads TGTGCCATCAGCACTGGGGAGCTCCAGCCCCAGCATTTT.

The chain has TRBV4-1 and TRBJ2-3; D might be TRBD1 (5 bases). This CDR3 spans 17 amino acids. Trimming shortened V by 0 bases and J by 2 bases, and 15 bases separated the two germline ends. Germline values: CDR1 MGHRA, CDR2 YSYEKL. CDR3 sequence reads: CASSQDPGPLSTDTQYF. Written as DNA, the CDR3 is TGCGCCAGCAGCCAAGACCCAGGGCCCCTCTCCACAGATACGCAGTATTTT.

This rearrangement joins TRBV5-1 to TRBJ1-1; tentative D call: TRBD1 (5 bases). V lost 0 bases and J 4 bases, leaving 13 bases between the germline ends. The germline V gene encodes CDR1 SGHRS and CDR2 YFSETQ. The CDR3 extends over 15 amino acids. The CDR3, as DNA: TGCGCCAGCAGCTTGGTAGGGGCGCGAGGCACTGAAGCTTTCTTT. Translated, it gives CASSLVGARGTEAFF.

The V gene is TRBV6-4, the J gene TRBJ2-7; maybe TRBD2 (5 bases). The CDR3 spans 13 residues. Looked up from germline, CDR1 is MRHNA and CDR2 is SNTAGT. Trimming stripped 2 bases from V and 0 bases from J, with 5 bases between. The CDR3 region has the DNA TGTGCCAGCAGTGACGGGAGCTCCTACGAGCAGTACTTC. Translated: CASSDGSSYEQYF.

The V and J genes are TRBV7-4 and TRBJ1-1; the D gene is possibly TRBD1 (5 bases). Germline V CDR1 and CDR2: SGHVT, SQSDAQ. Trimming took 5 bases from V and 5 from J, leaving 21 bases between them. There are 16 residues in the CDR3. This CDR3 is CASSPRRTTLGTEAFF. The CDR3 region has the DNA TGTGCCAGCAGCCCTCGTCGGACAACTCTGGGGACTGAAGCTTTCTTT.

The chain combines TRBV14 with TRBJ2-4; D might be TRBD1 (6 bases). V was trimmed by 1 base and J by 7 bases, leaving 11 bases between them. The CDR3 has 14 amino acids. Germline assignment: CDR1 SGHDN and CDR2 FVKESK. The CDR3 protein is CASSQVDSGNIQYF. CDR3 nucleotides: TGTGCCAGCAGCCAAGTGGACAGTGGGAACATTCAGTACTTC.